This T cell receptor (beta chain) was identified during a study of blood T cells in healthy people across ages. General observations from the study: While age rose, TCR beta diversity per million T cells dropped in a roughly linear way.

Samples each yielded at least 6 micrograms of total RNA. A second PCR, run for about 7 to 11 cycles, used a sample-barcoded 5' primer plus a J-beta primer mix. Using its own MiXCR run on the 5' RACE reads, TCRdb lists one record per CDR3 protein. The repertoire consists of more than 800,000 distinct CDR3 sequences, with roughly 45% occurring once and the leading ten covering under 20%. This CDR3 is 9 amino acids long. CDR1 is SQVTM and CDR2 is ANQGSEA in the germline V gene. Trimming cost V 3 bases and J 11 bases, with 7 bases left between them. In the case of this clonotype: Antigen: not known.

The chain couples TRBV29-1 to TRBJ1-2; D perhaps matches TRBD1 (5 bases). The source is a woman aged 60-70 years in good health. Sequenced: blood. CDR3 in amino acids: CSVEAGYTF. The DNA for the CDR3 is TGCAGCGTTGAGGCAGGGTACACCTTC.